The 18 T cell receptor beta chains below come from one sample, sequenced in a study of blood T cell repertoires in COVID-19. The repertoire was sequenced with immunoSEQ multiplex PCR; TCRdb's copy has only in-frame clones and lacks some. The sample has about 210,000 clones; roughly 82% are singletons. Input material: peripheral blood. The receptor set was obtained from a man aged 40-55 years who had recovered from COVID-19.

This rearrangement joins TRBV10-3 to TRBJ2-1; no reliable D call. Trimming left V 2 bases short and J 6 bases short, with 8 bases between. Germline-derived CDR1 and CDR2 are ENHRY and SYGVKD. The CDR3 has 13 amino acids. This CDR3 reads CAISEPYSNEQFF. CDR3 sequence (DNA): TGTGCCATCAGTGAGCCCTACTCCAATGAGCAGTTCTTC.

This clone was observed a handful of times. The chain couples TRBV9 to TRBJ2-2; 8 positions match TRBD2. CDR1 SGDLS and CDR2 YYNGEE come from the germline V gene. After removal of 4 bases from V and 1 base from J, the junction contained 9 bases not matched to a gene. CDR3 size: 17 residues. The CDR3 here is CASSSPSSGGNTGELFF. CDR3 nucleotide sequence: TGTGCCAGCAGCTCCCCCTCAAGCGGGGGGAACACCGGGGAGCTGTTTTTT.

This chain links TRBV20-1 with TRBJ2-7, with 7 bases lining up with TRBD1. The length of the CDR3 is 14 residues. J lost 0 bases, V lost 3 bases, and 5 bases had no gene match. CDR1 and CDR2 (germline): DFQATT, SNEGSKA (reference sequence). The CDR3 DNA reads as TGCAGTGCTAGTAGGGACAGTAGCTCCTACGAGCAGTACTTC. Protein product: CSASRDSSSYEQYF.

V is TRBV5-1 and J is TRBJ1-1, with TRBD1 matching 8 bases. With 7 bases clipped from V and 0 bases from J, the junction kept 5 bases outside the gene matches. This CDR3 spans 14 amino acids. Germline V gene lookup returns CDR1 SGHRS and CDR2 YFSETQ. DNA of the CDR3: TGCGCCAGCCAACGGACAGGGATGAACACTGAAGCTTTCTTT. This codes for CASQRTGMNTEAFF.

This chain links TRBV7-2 with TRBJ2-2, with D possibly being TRBD1 (7 bases). Germline-derived CDR1 and CDR2 are SGHTA and FQGNSA. The CDR3 sequence is 16 residues long. V lost 6 bases, J lost 4 bases, and 18 bases lay in between. The CDR3 DNA reads TGTGCCAGCAGACCCCAGACAGGGCGGGGCACCGGGGAGCTGTTTTTT. Translated, it gives CASRPQTGRGTGELFF.

The J gene is TRBJ2-7, the V gene TRBV6-5, with a tentative D call TRBD1 (6 bases). Looked up from germline, CDR1 is MNHEY and CDR2 is SVGAGI. Trimming shortened V by 2 bases and J by 2 bases, and 10 bases separated the two germline ends. The CDR3 is 14 residues long. CDR3: CASSYARGTYEQYF. The CDR3 DNA is TGTGCCAGCAGTTACGCCAGGGGAACCTACGAGCAGTACTTC.

The chain is built from TRBV11-2 and TRBJ2-5; D is possibly TRBD2 (5 bases). The CDR3 spans 15 residues. Germline V CDR1 and CDR2: SGHAT, FQNNGV. V lost 0 bases and J lost 5, with 13 bases in between. The CDR3 DNA follows: TGTGCCAGCAGCTTAGACCCGACAAGGAGGGAGACCCAGTACTTC. It encodes CASSLDPTRRETQYF.

The chain combines TRBV5-6 with TRBJ2-1; TRBD2 aligns across 15 bases. Germline CDR1 is SGHDT and CDR2 is YYEEEE. J gave up 9 bases and V 5 bases, and 15 bases lay outside the gene matches. The CDR3 contains 18 residues. CDR3 coding DNA: TGTGCCAGCAGTCACTCCGGGACTAGCGGGGGGCGGGTACGTGAGCAGTTCTTC. Translated: CASSHSGTSGGRVREQFF.

The CDR3, as DNA: TGCGCCAGCAGCGATGGCGGATTCTCCTACGAGCAGTACTTC. The encoded protein is CASSDGGFSYEQYF. The V and J genes are TRBV5-1 and TRBJ2-7; no clear D. Germline V gene data show CDR1 as SGHRS and CDR2 as YFSETQ. Between the trimmed V and J ends, which lost 4 bases and 0 bases, there was a span of 11 bases. The CDR3 covers 14 residues.

This clone was counted once. The chain is built from TRBV6-5 and TRBJ1-2; 8 bases agree with TRBD1. Looked up from germline, CDR1 is MNHEY and CDR2 is SVGAGI. The junction had 6 bases not matched to a gene; V was cut back by 2 bases and J by 4 bases. The CDR3 sequence is 15 residues long. As DNA, the CDR3 is TGTGCCAGCAGTTACGGTCCAGGGGGCGGCTATGGCTACACCTTC. Amino acids: CASSYGPGGGYGYTF.

In regard to this clone: Other DNA sequences in the sample encode the same CDR3. The V and J genes are TRBV18 and TRBJ2-6; TRBD1 aligns across 11 bases. Germline lookup yields CDR1 KGHSH and CDR2 LQKENI. V lost 1 base to trimming and J lost 0 bases; unmatched junction nucleotides: 2. This CDR3 has 18 amino acids. CDR3 loop: CASSPRTGGGSGANVLTF. The CDR3 DNA is TGTGCCAGCTCACCACGGACAGGGGGCGGCTCTGGGGCCAACGTCCTGACTTTC. Drawing the rest from reference TRBV18 and TRBJ2-6, the complete variable domain is NAGVMQNPRHLVRRRGQEARLRCSPMKGHSHVYWYRQLPEEGLKFMVYLQKENIIDESGMPKERFSAEFPKEGPSILRIQQVVRGDSAAYFCASSPRTGGGSGANVLTFGAGSRLTVL.

The chain is built from TRBV28 and TRBJ1-5; D call uncertain. The CDR3 spans 15 residues. Looked up from germline, CDR1 is MDHEN and CDR2 is SYDVKM. V lost 3 bases, J lost 2 bases, and 11 bases lay in between. CDR3 bases: TGTGCCAGCAGTTTCGGGATCTTTGGCAATCAGCCCCAGCATTTT. Amino acids: CASSFGIFGNQPQHF.

This clone turned up a few times. The V and J genes are TRBV6-5 and TRBJ1-2; D is perhaps TRBD1 (6 bases). The germline V gene encodes CDR1 MNHEY and CDR2 SVGAGI. CDR3 length equals 16 residues. The germline V and J ends were trimmed by 0 bases and 2 bases, with 13 bases remaining between them. The CDR3 loop reads CASSYSAGAGNYGYTF. The CDR3 region has the DNA TGTGCCAGCAGTTACTCGGCAGGGGCAGGCAACTATGGCTACACCTTC.

The rearrangement uses TRBV10-2 and TRBJ2-3; TRBD1 might be the D (5 bases). CDR3 length: 15 residues. V lost 3 bases to trimming and J lost 1 base, with 11 bases between them. Germline V gives CDR1 WSHSY, CDR2 SAAADI. The CDR3 reads CASSDGHRGTDTQYF. The CDR3 DNA sequence: TGCGCCAGCAGTGATGGACATAGGGGCACAGATACGCAGTATTTT.

The J gene is TRBJ2-7, the V gene TRBV15; 10 nucleotides match TRBD1. The ends lost 4 bases at V and 1 base at J; junction bases unmatched: 7. This CDR3 has 16 residues. Germline assignment: CDR1 LNHNV and CDR2 YYDKDF (reference sequence). CDR3 region: CATSTPRGQGSYEQYF. The DNA of the CDR3 is TGTGCCACCAGCACCCCGCGGGGACAGGGGTCCTACGAGCAGTACTTC. Together with reference TRBV15 and TRBJ2-7, the CDR3 gives the full variable domain: DAMVIQNPRYQVTQFGKPVTLSCSQTLNHNVMYWYQQKSSQAPKLLFHYYDKDFNNEADTPDNFQSRRPNTSFCFLDIRSPGLGDTAMYLCATSTPRGQGSYEQYFGPGTRLTVT.

This chain joins TRBV5-1 and TRBJ2-7; a weak D match, TRBD2 (6 bases). CDR1 and CDR2 (germline): SGHRS, YFSETQ. The CDR3 extends over 14 amino acids. V dropped 1 base and J dropped 0 bases, with 8 bases sitting between them. As DNA, the CDR3 is TGCGCCAGCAGCTTGATCGGGGGCTCCTACGAGCAGTACTTC. It encodes CASSLIGGSYEQYF.

The V gene is TRBV5-1, the J gene TRBJ2-7; 7 bases are shared with TRBD1. The J segment lost 5 bases and the V segment lost 3 bases, leaving 8 bases of the junction unmatched. The CDR3 loop spans 14 amino acids. Germline V lookup: CDR1 SGHRS, CDR2 YFSETQ. CDR3 amino acids: CASSSGQHRDEQYF. CDR3 bases: TGCGCCAGCAGCTCGGGACAGCACCGCGACGAGCAGTACTTC. Full variable domain (outside the CDR3, taken from reference TRBV5-1 and TRBJ2-7): KAGVTQTPRYLIKTRGQQVTLSCSPISGHRSVSWYQQTPGQGLQFLFEYFSETQRNKGNFPGRFSGRQFSNSRSEMNVSTLELGDSALYLCASSSGQHRDEQYFGPGTRLTVT.

The chain employs TRBV20-1 and TRBJ2-7; 9 positions match TRBD2. The J segment lost 2 bases and the V segment lost 3 bases, leaving 5 bases of the junction unmatched. Germline CDR1 is DFQATT and CDR2 is SNEGSKA (reference sequence). The CDR3 extends over 14 amino acids. CDR3 loop: CSASNSGRAYEQYF. CDR3 nucleotides: TGCAGTGCTAGTAATAGCGGGAGAGCCTACGAGCAGTACTTC.